This record covers a single TCR beta chain. Its matching antigen is unknown. As the method of synthesis, 5'RACE template switching with UMIs yielded TCR beta cDNA. Reprocessing the 5' RACE reads, TCRdb reports a single entry for every CDR3 protein and omits DNA. This sample's clone table lists around 140,000 distinct CDR3 sequences. The sample is drawn from a study of T cells expressing NK-cell markers. Study results and limitations: Dominant NKG2C+ clonotype frequencies of roughly 1.0-8% of CD8+ T cells were measured in roughly 6 donors.

The CDR3 loop spans 14 amino acids. The V gene's germline CDR1 is SGHRS and CDR2 YFSETQ. This clonotype originated in a man younger than 35 in good health. This chain uses TRBV5-1 with TRBJ2-5; lacking DNA, the TRBD1 call made by TCRdb goes unchecked. Sequencing input: blood T cells: a sorted CD56 or NKG2C T cell subset, CD4+ or CD8+ T cells, or bulk PBMC T cells (not recorded which). The CDR3 region is CASRHGQGQGDQYF.